This T cell receptor beta chain was sequenced during a study of blood T cell repertoires in COVID-19. Study members were between about 18 and 95 years old and lived in some 26 US regions. Clinical history reported by participants formed the basis on which cohorts were assigned. This clone was found many times. Per the authors' pipeline: By means of reference gene primer amplification, nucleated cell counts were estimated. Profiled with immunoSEQ multiplex PCR; TCRdb holds only in-frame clones, not every one. That table gives V, J and clone size, and the DNA gave D and trimming. The sample lists approximately 310,000 clones, around 84% occurring once. Germline loops: CDR1 DFQATT, CDR2 SNEGSKA (reference sequence). V lost 3 bases, J lost 5 bases, and 12 bases stayed unmatched. The CDR3 covers 15 residues.

Sequencing input: PBMCs or T cells enriched from blood (not recorded which). The sequence was collected from a woman aged 25 to 39 who had been exposed to COVID-19. The chain combines TRBV20-1 with TRBJ2-7; 8 bases fit TRBD2. The CDR3 is CSASGTGGRVDEQYF. In DNA form, the CDR3 reads TGCAGTGCTAGTGGAACGGGAGGGCGGGTAGACGAGCAGTACTTC.